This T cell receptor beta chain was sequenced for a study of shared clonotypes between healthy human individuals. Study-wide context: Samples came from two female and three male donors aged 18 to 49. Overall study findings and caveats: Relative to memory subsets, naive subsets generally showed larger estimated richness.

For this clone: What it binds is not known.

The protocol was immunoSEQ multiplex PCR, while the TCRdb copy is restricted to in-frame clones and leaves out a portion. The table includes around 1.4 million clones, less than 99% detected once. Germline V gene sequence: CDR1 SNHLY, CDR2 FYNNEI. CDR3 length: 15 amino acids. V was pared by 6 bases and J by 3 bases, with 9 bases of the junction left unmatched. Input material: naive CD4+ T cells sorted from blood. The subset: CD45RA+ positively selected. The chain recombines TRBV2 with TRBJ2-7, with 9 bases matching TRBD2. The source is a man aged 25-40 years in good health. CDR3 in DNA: TGTGCCAGCAGGGGGACTAGCCCGTCCCTCTACGAGCAGTACTTC. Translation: CASRGTSPSLYEQYF.